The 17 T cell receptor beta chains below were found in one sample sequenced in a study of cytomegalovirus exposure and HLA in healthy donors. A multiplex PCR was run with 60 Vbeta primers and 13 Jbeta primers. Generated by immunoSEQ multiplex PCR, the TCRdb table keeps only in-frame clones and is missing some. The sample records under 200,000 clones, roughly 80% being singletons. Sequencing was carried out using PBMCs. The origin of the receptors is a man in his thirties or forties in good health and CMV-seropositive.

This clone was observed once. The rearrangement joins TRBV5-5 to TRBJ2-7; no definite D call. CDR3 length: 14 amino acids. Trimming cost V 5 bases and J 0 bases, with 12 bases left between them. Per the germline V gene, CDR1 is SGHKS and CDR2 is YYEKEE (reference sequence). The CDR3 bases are TGTGCCAGCAGGTCATTTGAGTCCTCCTACGAGCAGTACTTC. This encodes CASRSFESSYEQYF.

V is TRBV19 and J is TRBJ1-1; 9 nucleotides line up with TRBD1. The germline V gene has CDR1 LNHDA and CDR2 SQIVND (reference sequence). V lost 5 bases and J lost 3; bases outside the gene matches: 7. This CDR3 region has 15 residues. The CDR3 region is CASSPERDRDTEAFF. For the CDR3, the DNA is TGTGCCAGTAGTCCCGAGAGGGACAGGGACACTGAAGCTTTCTTT.

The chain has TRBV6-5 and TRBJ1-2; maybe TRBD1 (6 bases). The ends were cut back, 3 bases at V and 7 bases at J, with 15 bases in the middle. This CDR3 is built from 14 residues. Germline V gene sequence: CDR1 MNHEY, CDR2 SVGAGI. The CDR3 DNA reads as TGTGCCAGCAGTTATCGGCAGGGGAGGGGTGGCTACACCTTC. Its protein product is CASSYRQGRGGYTF.

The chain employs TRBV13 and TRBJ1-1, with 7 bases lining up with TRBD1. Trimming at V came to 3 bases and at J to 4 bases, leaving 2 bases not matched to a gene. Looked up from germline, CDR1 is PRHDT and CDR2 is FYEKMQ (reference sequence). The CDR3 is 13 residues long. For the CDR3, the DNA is TGTGCCAGCAGCTTTCAGGGGGGCACTGAAGCTTTCTTT. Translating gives CASSFQGGTEAFF.

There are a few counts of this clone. The CDR3, as DNA: TGTGCCAGCAGAAATCGACAGGATGAAGAGACCCAGTACTTC. Amino acid sequence: CASRNRQDEETQYF. The V call is TRBV5-4, the J call TRBJ2-5, with D maybe TRBD1 (6 bases). The CDR3 spans 14 residues. Germline V gene lookup returns CDR1 SGHNT and CDR2 YYREEE (reference sequence). V was clipped by 5 bases and J by 3 bases, with 14 bases between them.

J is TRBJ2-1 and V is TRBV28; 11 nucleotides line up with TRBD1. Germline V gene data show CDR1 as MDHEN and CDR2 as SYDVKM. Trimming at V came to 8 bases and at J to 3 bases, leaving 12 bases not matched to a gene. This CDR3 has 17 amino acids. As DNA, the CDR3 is TGTGCCAGCGGTGGGACAGGGGGTCCGAATTTCTACAATGAGCAGTTCTTC. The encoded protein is CASGGTGGPNFYNEQFF. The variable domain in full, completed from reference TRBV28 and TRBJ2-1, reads DVKVTQSSRYLVKRTGEKVFLECVQDMDHENMFWYRQDPGLGLRLIYFSYDVKMKEKGDIPEGYSVSREKKERFSLILESASTNQTSMYLCASGGTGGPNFYNEQFFGPGTRLTVL.

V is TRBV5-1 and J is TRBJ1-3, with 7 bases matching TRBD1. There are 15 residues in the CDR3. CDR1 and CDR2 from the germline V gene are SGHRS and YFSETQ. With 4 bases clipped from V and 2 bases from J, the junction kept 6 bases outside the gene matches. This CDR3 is CASSQGTVTGNTIYF. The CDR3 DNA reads TGCGCCAGCAGCCAGGGGACAGTGACTGGAAACACCATATATTTT.

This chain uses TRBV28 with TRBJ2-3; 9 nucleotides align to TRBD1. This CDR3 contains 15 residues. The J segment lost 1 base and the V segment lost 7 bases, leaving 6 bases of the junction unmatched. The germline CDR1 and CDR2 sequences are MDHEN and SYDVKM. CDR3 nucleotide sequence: TGTGCCAGCAACGGTCGGACAGGGGGCACAGATACGCAGTATTTT. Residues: CASNGRTGGTDTQYF.

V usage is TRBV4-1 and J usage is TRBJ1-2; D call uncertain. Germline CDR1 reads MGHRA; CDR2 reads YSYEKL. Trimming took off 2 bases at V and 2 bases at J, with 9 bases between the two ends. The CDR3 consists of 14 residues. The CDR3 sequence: CASSQPESNYGYTF. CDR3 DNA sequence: TGCGCCAGCAGCCAACCGGAGTCAAACTATGGCTACACCTTC.

CDR3: CASSFAGGRVNEKLFF. CDR3 coding DNA: TGTGCCAGCAGCTTTGCGGGGGGCAGGGTTAATGAAAAACTGTTTTTT. This sequence joins TRBV5-4 and TRBJ1-4, with D possibly being TRBD1 (6 bases). Germline V CDR1 and CDR2: SGHNT, YYREEE (reference sequence). The CDR3 extends over 16 amino acids. Trimming cost V 2 bases and J 4 bases, with 15 bases left between them.

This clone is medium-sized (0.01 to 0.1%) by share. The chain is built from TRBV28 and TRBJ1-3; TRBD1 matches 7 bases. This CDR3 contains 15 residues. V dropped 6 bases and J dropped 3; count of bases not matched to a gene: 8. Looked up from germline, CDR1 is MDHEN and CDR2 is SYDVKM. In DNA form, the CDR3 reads TGTGCCAGCAGAAGCACAGGGGATCGTGGAAACACCATATATTTT. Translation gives CASRSTGDRGNTIYF.

In DNA form, the CDR3 reads TGCAGCGTTGAAGTATGGAACACTGAAGCTTTCTTT. Translated, it gives CSVEVWNTEAFF. This chain links TRBV29-1 with TRBJ1-1; D is ambiguous. There are 12 residues in the CDR3. Germline assignment: CDR1 SQVTM and CDR2 ANQGSEA. Between the trimmed V and J ends, which lost 1 base and 1 base, there was a span of 4 bases.

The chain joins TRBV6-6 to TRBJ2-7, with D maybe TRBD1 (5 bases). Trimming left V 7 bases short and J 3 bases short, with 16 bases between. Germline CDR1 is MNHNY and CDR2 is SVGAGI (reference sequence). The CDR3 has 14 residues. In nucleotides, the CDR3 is TGTGCCAGCACCCCTACTCAGACAGTCTACGAGCAGTACTTC. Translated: CASTPTQTVYEQYF.

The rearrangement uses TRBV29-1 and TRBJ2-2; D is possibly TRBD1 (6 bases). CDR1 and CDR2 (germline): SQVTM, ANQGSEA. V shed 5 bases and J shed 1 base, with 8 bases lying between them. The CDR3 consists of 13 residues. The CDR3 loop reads CSVRQVNTGELFF. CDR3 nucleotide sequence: TGCAGCGTTCGACAGGTGAACACCGGGGAGCTGTTTTTT.

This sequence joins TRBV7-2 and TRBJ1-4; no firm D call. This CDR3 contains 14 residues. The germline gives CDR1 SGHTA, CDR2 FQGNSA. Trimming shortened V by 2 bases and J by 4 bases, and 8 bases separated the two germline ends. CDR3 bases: TGTGCCAGCAGCTTACACGGCGGTAATGAAAAACTGTTTTTT. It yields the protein CASSLHGGNEKLFF.

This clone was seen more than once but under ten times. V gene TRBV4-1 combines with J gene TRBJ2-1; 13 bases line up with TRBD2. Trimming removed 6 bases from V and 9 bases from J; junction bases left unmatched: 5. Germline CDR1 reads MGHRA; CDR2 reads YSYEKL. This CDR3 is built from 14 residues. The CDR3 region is CASRETSGGLEQFF. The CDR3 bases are TGCGCCAGCAGGGAGACTAGCGGGGGGCTTGAGCAGTTCTTC.

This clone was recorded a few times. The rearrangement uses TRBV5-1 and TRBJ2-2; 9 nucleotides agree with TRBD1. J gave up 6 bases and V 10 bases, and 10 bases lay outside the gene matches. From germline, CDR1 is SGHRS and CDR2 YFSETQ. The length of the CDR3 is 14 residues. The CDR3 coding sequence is TGCGCCGGCGCCCGGGACAGGGACGCCGGGGAGCTGTTTTTT. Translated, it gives CAGARDRDAGELFF.